Presented here are 3 T cell receptor beta chains from one specimen sequenced in a study of blood T cell repertoires in COVID-19. Clones were sequenced by immunoSEQ multiplex PCR, and TCRdb holds only the in-frame ones, with some missing. The profile covers a few hundred thousand clones, with around 90% appearing a single time and about 5% taken by the ten largest. Source material: PBMCs or T cells enriched from blood (not recorded which). The origin of the receptors is a man between 25 and 39 years old who had recovered from COVID-19.

The rearrangement joins TRBV23-1 to TRBJ1-5, with TRBD1 matching 7 bases. TRBV23-1 is labeled an ORF, and its function is uncertain. The CDR3 is made up of 15 amino acids. Here the CDR3 reads CAERGTDCRNQPQHF. Written as DNA, the CDR3 is TGCGCGGAAAGGGGGACAGACTGTAGGAATCAGCCCCAGCATTTT.

This clone was detected only once. The chain combines TRBV2 with TRBJ2-3; 7 bases map to TRBD1. Per germline, CDR1 SNHLY and CDR2 FYNNEI. The J segment lost 3 bases and the V segment lost 6 bases, leaving 9 bases of the junction unmatched. This CDR3 has 15 amino acids. DNA of the CDR3: TGTGCCAGCAGGGTCGACAGGGCTGCAACAGATACGCAGTATTTT. Translated: CASRVDRAATDTQYF. The full variable domain, completed using reference TRBV2 and TRBJ2-3, is EPEVTQTPSHQVTQMGQEVILRCVPISNHLYFYWYRQILGQKVEFLVSFYNNEISEKSEIFDDQFSVERPDGSNFTLKIRSTKLEDSAMYFCASRVDRAATDTQYFGPGTRLTVL.

This rearrangement joins TRBV28 to TRBJ2-3; a possible D gene is TRBD1 (6 bases). Germline-derived CDR1 and CDR2 are MDHEN and SYDVKM. V shed 7 bases and J shed 1 base, with 18 bases lying between them. This CDR3 is built from 16 residues. The CDR3, as DNA: TGTGCCAGCACCACTACCGGGACACTAGGCACAGATACGCAGTATTTT. Residues: CASTTTGTLGTDTQYF.